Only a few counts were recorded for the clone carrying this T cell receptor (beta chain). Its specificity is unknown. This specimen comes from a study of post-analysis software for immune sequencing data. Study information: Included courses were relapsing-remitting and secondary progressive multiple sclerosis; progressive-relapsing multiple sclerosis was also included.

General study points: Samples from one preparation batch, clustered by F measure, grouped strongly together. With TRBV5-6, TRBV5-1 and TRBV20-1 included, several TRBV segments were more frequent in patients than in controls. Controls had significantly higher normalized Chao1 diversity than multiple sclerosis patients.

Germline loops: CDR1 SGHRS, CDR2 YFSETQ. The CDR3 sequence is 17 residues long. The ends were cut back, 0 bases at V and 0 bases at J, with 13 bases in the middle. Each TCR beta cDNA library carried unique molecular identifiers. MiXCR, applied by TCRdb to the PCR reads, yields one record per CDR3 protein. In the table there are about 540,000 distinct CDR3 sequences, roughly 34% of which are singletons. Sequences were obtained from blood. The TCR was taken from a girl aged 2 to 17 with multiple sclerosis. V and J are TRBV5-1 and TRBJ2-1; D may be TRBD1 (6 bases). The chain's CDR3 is CASSLGWGLLSYNEQFF. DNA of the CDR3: TGCGCCAGCAGCTTGGGGTGGGGGCTCCTCTCCTACAATGAGCAGTTCTTC.